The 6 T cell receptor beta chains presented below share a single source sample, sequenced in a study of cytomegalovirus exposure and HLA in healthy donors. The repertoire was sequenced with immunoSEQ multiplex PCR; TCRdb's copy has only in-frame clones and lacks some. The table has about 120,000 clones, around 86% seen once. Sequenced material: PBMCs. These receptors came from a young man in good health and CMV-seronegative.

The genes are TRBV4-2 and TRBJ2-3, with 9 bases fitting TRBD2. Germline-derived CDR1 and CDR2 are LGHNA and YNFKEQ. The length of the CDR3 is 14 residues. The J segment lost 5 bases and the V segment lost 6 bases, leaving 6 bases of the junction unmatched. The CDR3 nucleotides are TGTGCCAGCAGGCTTAGCGGGAGCTTAGATACGCAGTATTTT. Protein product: CASRLSGSLDTQYF.

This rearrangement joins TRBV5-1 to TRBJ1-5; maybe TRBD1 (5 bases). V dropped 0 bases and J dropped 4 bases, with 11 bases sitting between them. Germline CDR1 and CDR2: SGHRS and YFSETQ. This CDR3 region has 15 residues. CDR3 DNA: TGCGCCAGCAGCTTGGCCCCAGGACAAAATCAGCCCCAGCATTTT. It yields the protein CASSLAPGQNQPQHF.

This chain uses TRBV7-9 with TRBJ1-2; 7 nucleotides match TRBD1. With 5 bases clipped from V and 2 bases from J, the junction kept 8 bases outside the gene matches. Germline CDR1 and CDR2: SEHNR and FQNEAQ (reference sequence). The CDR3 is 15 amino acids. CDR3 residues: CASSRDSLINYGYTF. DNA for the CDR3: TGTGCCAGCAGCCGGGACAGCCTAATCAACTATGGCTACACCTTC.

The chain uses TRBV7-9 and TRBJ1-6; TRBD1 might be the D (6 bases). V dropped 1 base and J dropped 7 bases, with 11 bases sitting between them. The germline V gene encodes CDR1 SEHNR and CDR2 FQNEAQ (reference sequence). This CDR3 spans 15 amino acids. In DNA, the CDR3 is TGTGCCAGCAGCTTAGGGGCAGGGGTGAATTCACCCCTCCACTTT. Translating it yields CASSLGAGVNSPLHF.

CDR3 bases: TGTGCCAGCAGTCTGGAAATTGGACAAAGTCGGGCCAACGTCCTGACTTTC. Amino acid sequence: CASSLEIGQSRANVLTF. The chain links TRBV25-1 to TRBJ2-6, with TRBD1 as a possible D gene (5 bases). V gave up 5 bases and J gave up 5 bases, with 19 bases separating them. This CDR3 is 17 amino acids long. CDR1 and CDR2 from the germline V gene are MGHDK and SYGVNS.

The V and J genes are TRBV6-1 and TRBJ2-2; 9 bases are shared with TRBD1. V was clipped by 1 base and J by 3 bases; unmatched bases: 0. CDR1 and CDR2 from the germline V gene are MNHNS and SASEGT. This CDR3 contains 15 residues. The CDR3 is CASSEGTGDTGELFF. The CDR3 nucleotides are TGTGCCAGCAGTGAAGGGACAGGGGACACCGGGGAGCTGTTTTTT.